These T cell receptor beta chains were read from a single sample in a study of T cell changes during pregnancy in multiple sclerosis. Measured with immunoSEQ multiplex PCR; TCRdb has only the in-frame clones, and not every one. The sample shows roughly 45,000 clones, 95% of them seen only once. The sequencing here drew on CD8+ T cells from peripheral blood mononuclear cells, taken in the first trimester of pregnancy. The origin of the receptors is a female donor with multiple sclerosis, enrolled in a pregnancy study. Each CDR3 is given with its conserved first and last residue. A D gene is named only where the DNA matches it firmly. Size tells how often a clone was seen (once, few, many) or the class of an expanded clone, and some rows leave it out.

v_call	j_call	clone_size	d_call	cdr3_aa	cdr3_nt
TRBV30	TRBJ2-6	once	.	CAWDTGSGANVLTF	TGTGCCTGGGATACAGGGTCTGGGGCCAACGTCCTGACTTTC
TRBV5-4	TRBJ2-1	.	TRBD2	CASSLKREVVNEQFF	TGTGCCAGCAGCTTGAAGCGGGAGGTCGTCAATGAGCAGTTCTTC
TRBV19	TRBJ1-2	.	.	CASSHGANYGYTF	TGTGCCAGTAGTCACGGGGCTAACTATGGCTACACCTTC
TRBV4-3	TRBJ2-7	.	.	CASSQDRGGTYEQYF	TGCGCCAGCAGCCAAGATCGGGGCGGGACCTACGAGCAGTACTTC
TRBV5-5	TRBJ2-7	medium-sized	TRBD2	CASSFGASGYEQYF	TGTGCCAGCAGCTTCGGGGCTAGCGGCTACGAGCAGTACTTC
TRBV19	TRBJ2-1	.	TRBD2	CASSRGLAEYNEQFF	TGTGCCAGTAGTAGAGGACTAGCGGAATACAATGAGCAGTTCTTC
TRBV10-1	TRBJ2-7	large	TRBD2	CASMGLTLLHEQYF	TGCGCCAGCATGGGACTAACCCTCCTACACGAGCAGTACTTC
TRBV7-6	TRBJ2-1	.	TRBD2	CASSLAPTGTSGGNEQFF	TGTGCCAGCAGCTTAGCCCCAACCGGGACTAGCGGGGGCAATGAGCAGTTCTTC
TRBV4-2	TRBJ2-7	.	TRBD2	CASSQEILAGGPYEQYF	TGTGCCAGCAGCCAAGAGATACTAGCGGGAGGGCCCTACGAGCAGTACTTC
TRBV27	TRBJ2-2	.	TRBD1	CASSKDRGRVYTGELFF	TGTGCCAGCAGTAAGGACAGGGGGCGCGTTTACACCGGGGAGCTGTTTTTT
TRBV29-1	TRBJ2-7	.	.	CSVEAGGDEQYF	TGCAGCGTTGAAGCCGGCGGAGACGAGCAGTACTTC
TRBV5-1	TRBJ1-1	.	.	CASSLGAGVEAFF	TGCGCCAGCAGCTTGGGTGCAGGGGTTGAAGCTTTCTTT
TRBV9	TRBJ2-7	.	TRBD1	CASSEGTGPDEQYF	TGTGCCAGCAGCGAAGGGACAGGCCCGGACGAGCAGTACTTC
TRBV25-1	TRBJ2-5	.	.	CASSEFRRVETQYF	TGTGCCAGCAGTGAATTTAGGAGGGTAGAGACCCAGTACTTC
TRBV14	TRBJ2-1	once	.	CASSHGQGWGGEQFF	TGTGCCAGCAGCCATGGGCAGGGGTGGGGGGGTGAGCAGTTCTTC
TRBV5-1	TRBJ2-5	.	TRBD2	CASSLVLAGGKETQYF	TGCGCCAGCAGCTTGGTACTAGCGGGAGGGAAAGAGACCCAGTACTTC
TRBV27	TRBJ2-2	.	TRBD1	CASSLRDRAAGELFF	TGTGCCAGCAGTCTACGGGACAGGGCGGCCGGGGAGCTGTTTTTT
TRBV5-6	TRBJ2-3	.	TRBD2	CASSGGLAGDTQYF	TGTGCCAGCAGCGGGGGACTAGCGGGAGATACGCAGTATTTT
TRBV7-2	TRBJ2-7	.	.	CASSLTGDSSYEQYF	TGTGCCAGCAGCTTAACGGGAGACTCCTCCTACGAGCAGTACTTC
TRBV7-2	TRBJ1-1	.	TRBD1	CASSEDPGQGNTAFF	TGTGCCAGCAGCGAAGATCCGGGACAGGGAAATACAGCTTTCTTT
TRBV27	TRBJ1-2	.	TRBD1	CASSSGQGYGYTF	TGTGCCAGCAGTTCGGGACAGGGCTATGGCTACACCTTC
TRBV30	TRBJ1-5	.	TRBD1	CAWSRRGQDQPQHF	TGTGCCTGGAGTCGAAGGGGGCAGGATCAGCCCCAGCATTTT
TRBV25-1	TRBJ2-2	.	.	CASSDPLSWELFF	TGTGCCAGCAGCGATCCACTCTCTTGGGAGCTGTTTTTT
TRBV7-6	TRBJ2-7	.	.	CASSPRHGAYEQYF	TGTGCCAGCAGCCCCCGCCACGGGGCCTACGAGCAGTACTTC
TRBV12-5	TRBJ2-7	.	.	CASGLAGQSNPYEQYF	TGTGCTAGTGGTTTAGCAGGACAGTCGAACCCCTACGAGCAGTACTTC
TRBV9	TRBJ1-2	.	TRBD1	CASSGTGTGGPYGYTF	TGTGCCAGCAGCGGAACCGGGACAGGGGGGCCCTATGGCTACACCTTC
TRBV5-5	TRBJ2-7	.	.	CASSPFVEQYF	TGTGCCAGCAGCCCCTTTGTCGAGCAGTACTTC
TRBV28	TRBJ1-2	.	.	CASSLIGQFNYGYTF	TGTGCCAGCAGTTTAATTGGACAGTTTAACTATGGCTACACCTTC
TRBV6-1	TRBJ1-4	.	.	CASSELRILFF	TGTGCCAGCAGTGAATTGAGGATCCTGTTTTTT
TRBV27	TRBJ2-7	.	.	CASGQGTYEQYF	TGTGCCAGCGGTCAGGGAACCTACGAGCAGTACTTC
TRBV9	TRBJ1-1	once	.	CASSETDFMNTEAFF	TGTGCCAGCAGCGAGACAGACTTTATGAACACTGAAGCTTTCTTT
TRBV28	TRBJ2-3	.	TRBD2	CASSLPTSGSSDTQYF	TGTGCCAGCAGTCTCCCGACTAGCGGGAGCTCAGATACGCAGTATTTT
TRBV9	TRBJ2-1	once	TRBD1	CASTDDRVF	TGTGCCAGCACCGATGACAGGGTCTTC
TRBV19	TRBJ2-7	few	.	CASSGGPSYEQYF	TGTGCCAGTAGTGGAGGACCCTCCTACGAGCAGTACTTC
TRBV4-2	TRBJ2-2	.	.	CASSPAVLPSVFNTGELFF	TGTGCCAGCAGCCCAGCCGTTCTCCCTAGCGTCTTTAACACCGGGGAGCTGTTTTTT
TRBV19	TRBJ2-7	.	.	CASSTLGDEQYF	TGTGCCAGTAGTACGCTCGGAGACGAGCAGTACTTC